Reported below is one TCR beta chain. Looked up from germline, CDR1 is SGDLS and CDR2 is YYNGEE. The CDR3 sequence is 16 residues long. V was pared by 4 bases and J by 3 bases, with 14 bases between. This sample is drawn from a study of blood T cell repertoires in COVID-19. Measured with immunoSEQ multiplex PCR; TCRdb has only the in-frame clones, and not every one. The sample has 150,000 or so clones; 80% to 90% are singletons. The chain carries TRBV9 and TRBJ1-6; D not resolved. This sequence was found in a woman aged 45-65 years with acute or convalescent COVID-19. Sequenced material: peripheral blood. CDR3 nucleotide sequence: TGTGCCAGCAGCACTACCGGCTATAACTATAATTCACCCCTCCACTTT. This gives the protein CASSTTGYNYNSPLHF.